This TCR beta chain was documented in a study of blood T cell repertoires in COVID-19. Study as a whole: Sites across the United States, Italy and Spain contributed samples from acute and convalescent COVID-19. Sample material is recorded as cDNA or gDNA derived from T cells, B-cell-depleted T cells, or PBMCs.

Study processing details: It was from reference gene primer amplification that nucleated cell counts were estimated. This table comes from immunoSEQ multiplex PCR, and its TCRdb copy is limited to in-frame clones, with some not included. The D gene and trimming were derived from the DNA, and the V and J assignments and clone size from that table. The sample contains 100,000 to 150,000 clones, 84% of which appear only once. This CDR3 has 14 residues. V was trimmed by 4 bases and J by 2 bases, leaving 11 bases between them. CDR1 SSHAT and CDR2 FNYEAQ come from the germline V gene (reference sequence). The source is a woman of 80 years or more with acute or convalescent COVID-19. Sequencing was carried out using peripheral blood. The chain has TRBV7-7 and TRBJ2-5, with a tentative D call TRBD2 (6 bases). The CDR3 sequence is CASSSRLGQETQYF. DNA of the CDR3: TGTGCCAGCAGCTCGAGACTAGGACAAGAGACCCAGTACTTC.